Listed below are T cell receptor beta chains from one sample, sequenced in a study of blood T cell repertoires in COVID-19. Only in-frame clones appear in the TCRdb table, and some are missing; sequencing was by immunoSEQ multiplex PCR. The sample lists around 300,000 clones, 85% occurring once. The sample taken for sequencing was peripheral blood. Receptors were obtained from a human donor in a cohort sampled during active COVID-19. Each CDR3 is given with its conserved first and last residue. The D gene is left open where the match is weak. Only some rows state a clone size, as once, few, many or a class for expanded clones.

>-|TRBJ1-1|-|TRBV2
CASRRTDMNTEAFF
TGTGCCAGCAGGAGGACAGACATGAACACTGAAGCTTTCTTT
>-|TRBJ1-2|-|TRBV7-8
CASSLEAGPGYTF
TGTGCCAGCAGCTTAGAGGCAGGCCCTGGCTACACCTTC
>TRBD1|TRBJ1-2|few|TRBV2
CASSVGDRANTF
TGTGCCAGCAGTGTGGGTGACAGGGCGAACACCTTC
>TRBD2|TRBJ2-1|-|TRBV5-1
CASSLVATSGGQTPYNEQFF
TGCGCCAGCAGCTTGGTTGCGACTAGCGGGGGACAAACTCCCTACAATGAGCAGTTCTTC
>TRBD1|TRBJ1-4|-|TRBV11-2
CASSSRQGADEKLFF
TGTGCCAGCAGCTCGAGACAGGGAGCGGATGAAAAACTGTTTTTT
>-|TRBJ2-1|-|TRBV9
CASSPTGVEQFF
TGTGCCAGCAGCCCGACCGGGGTTGAGCAGTTCTTC
>-|TRBJ1-2|-|TRBV12-5
CASGLPTGPNYGYTF
TGTGCTAGTGGTTTGCCGACAGGTCCAAACTATGGCTACACCTTC
>-|TRBJ1-2|-|TRBV5-4
CASSSDRSNYGYTF
TGTGCCAGCAGCTCTGACAGATCTAACTATGGCTACACCTTC
>-|TRBJ2-7|-|TRBV5-1
CASSFPESSYEQYF
TGCGCCAGCAGCTTCCCAGAAAGCTCCTACGAGCAGTACTTC
>TRBD2|TRBJ2-3|-|TRBV5-1
CASDPSGGGKNTQYF
TGCGCCAGCGACCCTAGCGGGGGGGGCAAGAATACGCAGTATTTT
>TRBD1|TRBJ1-5|-|TRBV6-2/TRBV6-3
CASSTGALKPQHF
TGTGCCAGCAGTACAGGGGCCCTAAAGCCCCAGCATTTT
>-|TRBJ1-4|few|TRBV11-2
CASSLGAANEKLFF
TGTGCCAGCAGCTTAGGGGCAGCCAATGAAAAACTGTTTTTT
>-|TRBJ1-1|-|TRBV9
CASSAGRGAEAFF
TGTGCCAGCAGCGCGGGCCGGGGGGCCGAAGCTTTCTTT
>-|TRBJ2-2|-|TRBV12-5
CASGLVEGKNTGELFF
TGTGCTAGTGGTTTGGTGGAGGGGAAAAACACCGGGGAGCTGTTTTTT
>-|TRBJ1-2|-|TRBV12-3/TRBV12-4
CASRPRVSGYTF
TGTGCCAGCAGACCGCGGGTGTCGGGCTACACCTTC
>-|TRBJ2-1|-|TRBV4-1
CASSQRYNEQFF
TGCGCCAGCAGCCAACGCTACAATGAGCAGTTCTTC
>-|TRBJ2-7|-|TRBV2
CASRRSSYEQYF
TGTGCCAGCAGGCGGTCTTCCTACGAGCAGTACTTC
>-|TRBJ1-1|-|TRBV25-1
CASSDLANTEAFF
TGTGCCAGCAGTGACTTAGCGAACACTGAAGCTTTCTTT
>TRBD1|TRBJ2-3|-|TRBV30
CAWRIQGVDTQYF
TGTGCCTGGAGGATCCAGGGGGTAGATACGCAGTATTTT
>-|TRBJ2-3|-|TRBV4-1
CASSPRTEGTDTQYF
TGCGCCAGCAGCCCCAGGACAGAGGGGACAGATACGCAGTATTTT
>-|TRBJ2-5|-|TRBV21-1
CASSKVRLPEETQYF
TGTGCCAGCAGCAAAGTAAGACTTCCGGAAGAGACCCAGTACTTC
>TRBD2|TRBJ2-2|-|TRBV6-6
CASTMGLAGTGELFF
TGTGCCAGCACAATGGGACTAGCGGGGACCGGGGAGCTGTTTTTT
>TRBD2|TRBJ2-3|-|TRBV27
CASSFFSGGTDTQYF
TGTGCCAGCAGTTTCTTTAGCGGGGGCACAGATACGCAGTATTTT
>TRBD1|TRBJ2-1|-|TRBV5-5
CASSSTGSSYNEQFF
TGTGCCAGCAGCTCGACAGGGAGCTCCTACAATGAGCAGTTCTTC
>-|TRBJ2-2|-|TRBV7-9
CASSLGGGLTGELFF
TGTGCCAGCAGCTTAGGAGGTGGCTTGACCGGGGAGCTGTTTTTT
>-|TRBJ2-5|-|TRBV5-4
CASSLYTQETQYF
TGTGCCAGCAGCTTGTACACCCAAGAGACCCAGTACTTC
>TRBD1|TRBJ1-1|few|TRBV6-5
CASTSGGMNTEAFF
TGTGCCAGCACCTCAGGGGGGATGAACACTGAAGCTTTCTTT
>TRBD2|TRBJ2-7|few|TRBV6-5
CASRTSGVYEQYF
TGTGCCAGCAGGACTAGCGGAGTTTACGAGCAGTACTTC
>TRBD1|TRBJ2-6|-|TRBV7-9
CASSLVVGQAGANVLTF
TGTGCCAGCAGCTTAGTAGTGGGACAGGCTGGGGCCAACGTCCTGACTTTC
>-|TRBJ2-3|few|TRBV4-1
CASSQEPATVGTQYF
TGCGCCAGCAGCCAAGAACCCGCCACAGTAGGTACGCAGTATTTT
>TRBD2|TRBJ2-2|-|TRBV6-5
CASSYGAGGYTGELFF
TGTGCCAGCAGTTACGGGGCGGGGGGATACACCGGGGAGCTGTTTTTT
>TRBD2|TRBJ2-3|-|TRBV14
CASSQLAGRAGTDTQYF
TGTGCCAGCAGCCAATTAGCGGGGCGGGCAGGCACAGATACGCAGTATTTT
>-|TRBJ1-5|-|TRBV19
CASQSVGNQPQHF
TGTGCCAGCCAAAGCGTGGGCAATCAGCCCCAGCATTTT
>TRBD1|TRBJ1-2|-|TRBV25-1
CASSDQGAFGGYTF
TGTGCCAGCAGTGACCAGGGGGCTTTTGGTGGCTACACCTTC
>TRBD1|TRBJ2-7|-|TRBV27
CASSRDRGTNEQYF
TGTGCCAGCAGCCGAGACAGGGGGACAAACGAGCAGTACTTC
>TRBD1|TRBJ2-6|-|TRBV30
CAWSAGGFSGANVLTF
TGTGCCTGGAGTGCAGGGGGTTTTTCTGGGGCCAACGTCCTGACTTTC
>-|TRBJ1-2|-|TRBV5-6
CASSFQGGYTF
TGTGCCAGCAGCTTCCAGGGGGGCTACACCTTC
>-|TRBJ2-5|once|TRBV9
CASSVGQAGETQYF
TGTGCCAGCAGCGTAGGGCAGGCGGGGGAGACCCAGTACTTC
>TRBD2|TRBJ2-7|-|TRBV5-1
CASSLPLAGAELYYEQYF
TGCGCCAGCAGCTTGCCACTAGCGGGGGCCGAGCTCTACTACGAGCAGTACTTC
>TRBD1|TRBJ1-2|many|TRBV30
CAWKTGNYGYTF
TGTGCCTGGAAGACAGGGAACTATGGCTACACCTTC
>-|TRBJ1-5|-|TRBV6-1
CASSEAYNQPQHF
TGTGCCAGCAGTGAAGCATATAATCAGCCCCAGCATTTT
>-|TRBJ1-5|-|TRBV2
CASSERGLSNQPQHF
TGTGCCAGCAGTGAAAGGGGACTTAGCAATCAGCCCCAGCATTTT
>-|TRBJ2-7|few|TRBV5-1
CASKSSGGAYEQYF
TGCGCCAGCAAATCTTCCGGGGGTGCCTACGAGCAGTACTTC
>-|TRBJ1-1|-|TRBV5-1
CASSLDRRATEAFF
TGCGCCAGCAGCTTGGATCGGCGGGCGACTGAAGCTTTCTTT
>TRBD1|TRBJ1-4|few|TRBV9
CASSVGDRVLEKLFF
TGTGCCAGCAGCGTAGGGGACAGAGTACTTGAAAAACTGTTTTTT
>-|TRBJ1-5|-|TRBV6-5
CASSYIRTGQPQHF
TGTGCCAGCAGTTACATTCGGACTGGACAGCCCCAGCATTTT
>-|TRBJ2-1|-|TRBV9
CASSVTPVSYNEQFF
TGTGCCAGCAGCGTGACACCAGTTTCCTACAATGAGCAGTTCTTC
>-|TRBJ2-1|-|TRBV11-2
CASNRAEGIVNEQFF
TGTGCCAGCAACCGAGCCGAGGGTATCGTTAATGAGCAGTTCTTC
>-|TRBJ1-1|-|TRBV7-3
CASSSRTERAFF
TGTGCCAGCAGCTCCCGGACAGAGCGAGCTTTCTTT
>TRBD1|TRBJ1-3|-|TRBV5-1
CASSLKETGKIYF
TGCGCCAGCAGCTTGAAAGAGACAGGGAAAATATATTTT
>-|TRBJ2-3|-|TRBV10-3
CAIRGDGDTQYF
TGTGCCATCAGAGGGGATGGAGATACGCAGTATTTT
>TRBD2|TRBJ2-1|-|TRBV4-2
CASSQDGLAGNEQFF
TGTGCCAGCAGCCAAGATGGACTAGCGGGAAATGAGCAGTTCTTC
>-|TRBJ1-1|-|TRBV14
CASSLLWTSFTEAFF
TGTGCCAGCAGCCTACTCTGGACTTCCTTCACTGAAGCTTTCTTT
>-|TRBJ1-5|-|TRBV6-6
CASSYGGVVQPQHF
TGTGCCAGCAGTTACGGAGGGGTCGTACAGCCCCAGCATTTT
>TRBD1|TRBJ1-1|-|TRBV5-1
CASTQAGGIYTEAFF
TGCGCCAGTACACAGGCAGGGGGAATTTACACTGAAGCTTTCTTT
>TRBD1|TRBJ2-2|-|TRBV27
CASTLRRQGANTGELFF
TGTGCCAGCACCCTAAGGAGGCAGGGGGCCAACACCGGGGAGCTGTTTTTT
>-|TRBJ1-1|-|TRBV5-1
CASSLRAGNTEAFF
TGCGCCAGCAGCTTGCGTGCGGGGAACACTGAAGCTTTCTTT
>TRBD1|TRBJ1-2|-|TRBV5-4
CASSSSRDRGLANYGYTF
TGTGCCAGCAGCTCCTCGCGGGACAGGGGCCTAGCTAACTATGGCTACACCTTC
>-|TRBJ1-4|once|TRBV9
CASSPGQAEKLFF
TGTGCCAGCAGCCCGGGACAAGCTGAAAAACTGTTTTTT